One sample yielded the 25 T cell receptor beta chains listed below, sequenced in a study of T cell responses to AZD1222 COVID-19 vaccine. The repertoire was sequenced with immunoSEQ multiplex PCR; TCRdb's copy has only in-frame clones and lacks some. The table has about 160,000 clones, roughly nine tenths seen once. This sample comprised peripheral blood, obtained on day 0 of AZD1222 vaccination. The origin of the receptors is an adult in good health.

DNA of the CDR3: TGTGCCAGTATGGGTCTTAATAGGAGGAAACTGTTTTTT. Translated: CASMGLNRRKLFF. The chain couples TRBV19 to TRBJ1-4; D is unclear. V was trimmed by 7 bases and J by 11 bases, leaving 17 bases between them. Germline-derived CDR1 and CDR2 are LNHDA and SQIVND (reference sequence). This CDR3 is 13 amino acids long.

The rearrangement uses TRBV6-6 and TRBJ1-1, with 9 bases that match TRBD1. Trimming at V came to 4 bases and at J to 0 bases, leaving 6 bases not matched to a gene. Looked up from germline, CDR1 is MNHNY and CDR2 is SVGAGI (reference sequence). This CDR3 region has 16 residues. The CDR3 sequence is CASSSPTGGMNTEAFF. The CDR3 DNA follows: TGTGCCAGCAGTTCCCCGACAGGGGGAATGAACACTGAAGCTTTCTTT.

The rearrangement links TRBV28 to TRBJ2-7; TRBD1 might be the D (5 bases). The CDR3 sequence is 12 residues long. Germline CDR1 MDHEN, CDR2 SYDVKM. V lost 3 bases and J lost 3, with 6 bases in between. The CDR3 sequence is CASSLGLYEQYF. The CDR3 DNA reads TGTGCCAGCAGTTTGGGGCTCTACGAGCAGTACTTC.

The V and J genes are TRBV18 and TRBJ1-2; 7 nucleotides match TRBD1. There are 14 residues in the CDR3. With 0 bases clipped from V and 2 bases from J, the junction kept 0 bases outside the gene matches. In germline, CDR1 is KGHSH, CDR2 LQKENI. CDR3 in DNA: TGTGCCAGCTCACCACCGACAGGGAACTATGGCTACACCTTC. This encodes CASSPPTGNYGYTF.

The rearrangement uses TRBV11-2 and TRBJ2-5; 10 nucleotides align to TRBD2. The CDR3 runs 16 residues. The germline V gene has CDR1 SGHAT and CDR2 FQNNGV. The V and J ends lost 3 bases and 5 bases, in that order; junction bases with no gene match: 9. The CDR3 nucleotides are TGTGCCAGCAGCTTCATCGGACTAGCGGAGGGGGAGACCCAGTACTTC. Amino acids: CASSFIGLAEGETQYF.

V gene TRBV9 combines with J gene TRBJ2-5, with TRBD2 identical over 7 bases. The germline gives CDR1 SGDLS, CDR2 YYNGEE. Losses at the gene ends were 1 base for V and 2 bases for J; bases not matched to a gene: 8. CDR3 length equals 16 residues. CDR3 bases: TGTGCCAGCAGCGTAACCTTTCTAGCGGAACAAGAGACCCAGTACTTC. Amino acids: CASSVTFLAEQETQYF.

The chain uses TRBV11-2 and TRBJ1-1; 8 nucleotides line up with TRBD1. Trimming at V came to 1 base and at J to 5 bases, leaving 3 bases not matched to a gene. Germline V gives CDR1 SGHAT, CDR2 FQNNGV. The CDR3 loop spans 14 amino acids. The CDR3 spells CASSLVGQGTEAFF. The CDR3 region has the DNA TGTGCCAGCAGCTTAGTTGGACAGGGTACTGAAGCTTTCTTT.

A single count supports this clone. The V gene is TRBV7-9, the J gene TRBJ2-6; no clear D. CDR1 SEHNR and CDR2 FQNEAQ come from the germline V gene (reference sequence). Trimming removed 5 bases at V and 4 bases at J, with 15 bases between. This CDR3 is built from 16 residues. This CDR3 reads CASSPMGSWGANVLTF. In DNA, the CDR3 is TGTGCCAGCAGCCCGATGGGTTCTTGGGGGGCCAACGTCCTGACTTTC.

This clone appeared a single time. The chain uses TRBV5-6 and TRBJ1-2; TRBD1 might be the D (5 bases). V was clipped by 4 bases and J by 2 bases, with 12 bases between them. This CDR3 is 14 amino acids long. CDR1 is SGHDT, CDR2 YYEEEE, per germline. CDR3 loop: CASSLGRSNYGYTF. DNA for the CDR3: TGTGCCAGCAGCCTGGGACGGTCGAACTATGGCTACACCTTC.

The rearrangement uses TRBV9 and TRBJ1-1; 8 positions match TRBD1. J lost 5 bases, V lost 4 bases, and 13 bases had no gene match. Germline values: CDR1 SGDLS, CDR2 YYNGEE. This CDR3 has 16 amino acids. Here the CDR3 DNA reads TGTGCCAGCAGCCTCCCCTTACAGGGGGGGAATACTGAAGCTTTCTTT. Translated: CASSLPLQGGNTEAFF.

With respect to this clone: One junction end does not reproduce the germline sequence, and a read error may be involved. The V and J genes are TRBV29-1 and TRBJ1-2; D is undetermined. Germline V CDR1 and CDR2: SQVTM, ANQGSEA. There are 19 residues in the CDR3. This chain's CDR3 is CSVVFPLRAPRGPNFGYTF. DNA of the CDR3: TGCAGCGTTGTTTTCCCCCTTCGGGCTCCACGCGGACCTAACTTTGGCTACACCTTC.

This chain joins TRBV19 and TRBJ1-5; D gene ambiguous. The V end lost 1 base, the J end lost 2 bases, and 3 bases lay between the germline ends. The germline gives CDR1 LNHDA, CDR2 SQIVND (reference sequence). This CDR3 has 13 amino acids. The CDR3 region has the DNA TGTGCCAGTAGTATAGGGGGCAATCAGCCCCAGCATTTT. The encoded protein is CASSIGGNQPQHF.

The genes are TRBV7-9 and TRBJ2-3; 8 nucleotides match TRBD2. The CDR3 spans 15 residues. Germline CDR1 is SEHNR and CDR2 is FQNEAQ (reference sequence). After removal of 7 bases from V and 4 bases from J, the junction contained 10 bases not matched to a gene. CDR3 DNA sequence: TGTGCCAGCACCCAGCGGTCTAGCGGGCCAGATACGCAGTATTTT. It is translated as CASTQRSSGPDTQYF.

The genes are TRBV20-1 and TRBJ1-6, with a weak D call TRBD1 (5 bases). The V gene lost 3 bases and the J gene lost 6 bases, with 15 bases spanning the gap. This CDR3 has 15 residues. The germline V gene has CDR1 DFQATT and CDR2 SNEGSKA (reference sequence). The CDR3 is CSASLDGAGNSPLHF. The CDR3 DNA is TGCAGTGCTAGTTTGGATGGGGCAGGTAATTCACCCCTCCACTTT.

This rearrangement joins TRBV6-4 to TRBJ2-7; D is undetermined. V was pared by 0 bases and J by 0 bases, with 9 bases between. Germline CDR1 reads MRHNA; CDR2 reads SNTAGT. The CDR3 runs 15 residues. CDR3 nucleotide sequence: TGTGCCAGCAGTGACTCCCATGGATCCTCCTACGAGCAGTACTTC. It is translated as CASSDSHGSSYEQYF.

This rearrangement joins TRBV6-5 to TRBJ2-7, with a weak D call TRBD1 (5 bases). This CDR3 comprises 12 residues. Germline CDR1 is MNHEY and CDR2 is SVGAGI. V was cut by 2 bases and J by 4 bases, with 6 bases left in between. The CDR3 loop reads CASSYDSYEQYF. In DNA form, the CDR3 reads TGTGCCAGCAGTTACGACAGTTACGAGCAGTACTTC.

The gene calls are TRBV20-1 and TRBJ1-1; a weak D match, TRBD1 (5 bases). CDR3 size: 11 residues. Germline V lookup: CDR1 DFQATT, CDR2 SNEGSKA (reference sequence). V lost 8 bases to trimming and J lost 1 base, with 8 bases between them. The CDR3 spells CSLRGNTEAFF. CDR3 DNA sequence: TGCAGTTTAAGGGGGAACACTGAAGCTTTCTTT.

The table lists this clone with a count of one. The CDR3 region is CASSLVTGVTGELFF. The CDR3, as DNA: TGCGCCAGCAGCTTGGTGACAGGGGTCACCGGGGAGCTGTTTTTT. The chain couples TRBV5-1 to TRBJ2-2; 8 positions agree with TRBD1. The CDR3 length is 15 residues. With V trimmed by 0 bases and J by 4 bases, 2 bases remained unmatched. The germline V gene has CDR1 SGHRS and CDR2 YFSETQ.

The CDR3 nucleotides are TGTGCCACCAGTGATTTTGCCCAGCTTGGGGATGAGCAGTTCTTC. Translation gives CATSDFAQLGDEQFF. The rearrangement links TRBV24-1 to TRBJ2-1; no clear D gene. Germline V gene sequence: CDR1 KGHDR, CDR2 SFDVKD. This CDR3 spans 15 amino acids. V dropped 1 base and J dropped 8 bases, with 14 bases sitting between them.

This chain links TRBV27 with TRBJ2-3, with a weak D call TRBD1 (5 bases). This CDR3 has 13 amino acids. With 5 bases removed from V and 1 base from J, the gap between germline ends came to 7 bases. Per germline, CDR1 MNHEY and CDR2 SMNVEV (reference sequence). CDR3 protein: CASSRQRTDTQYF. CDR3 DNA sequence: TGTGCCAGCAGTCGACAGCGCACAGATACGCAGTATTTT.

The rearrangement joins TRBV18 to TRBJ1-6; D not certain. Germline CDR1 and CDR2: KGHSH and LQKENI. Trimming shortened V by 2 bases and J by 10 bases, and 12 bases separated the two germline ends. The CDR3 loop spans 14 amino acids. CDR3 sequence reads: CASSPVEEGSPLHF. The CDR3, as DNA: TGTGCCAGCTCACCAGTGGAAGAGGGATCACCCCTCCACTTT.

The V and J genes are TRBV11-2 and TRBJ1-1; D is perhaps TRBD1 (5 bases). Germline CDR1 and CDR2: SGHAT and FQNNGV. Trimming took 1 base from V and 1 from J, leaving 22 bases between them. There are 19 residues in the CDR3. The CDR3 nucleotides read TGTGCCAGCAGCTTAGGGGTGATATTGCAGGGAGGAAGGAACACTGAAGCTTTCTTT. Encoded protein: CASSLGVILQGGRNTEAFF.

This sequence joins TRBV5-6 and TRBJ1-2, with a possible D match to TRBD1 (5 bases). Germline CDR1 is SGHDT and CDR2 is YYEEEE. This CDR3 is 14 amino acids long. Trimming shortened V by 3 bases and J by 4 bases, and 13 bases separated the two germline ends. The CDR3 nucleotides are TGTGCCAGCAGCTCCTCGCGGGGGGTCTATGGCTACACCTTC. The encoded protein is CASSSSRGVYGYTF.

The V and J genes are TRBV15 and TRBJ1-5; no firm D call. Per germline, CDR1 LNHNV and CDR2 YYDKDF (reference sequence). V shed 0 bases and J shed 0 bases, with 15 bases lying between them. The CDR3 sequence is 18 residues long. In DNA form, the CDR3 reads TGTGCCACCAGCAGAGATCGGTCAAGTTGGCTTAGCAATCAGCCCCAGCATTTT. Its translation: CATSRDRSSWLSNQPQHF.

In this sample, this clone turned up once. The rearrangement joins TRBV5-1 to TRBJ1-6; D is ambiguous. This CDR3 contains 14 residues. Trimming removed 5 bases from V and 8 bases from J, with 14 bases in between. Germline CDR1 is SGHRS and CDR2 is YFSETQ. The CDR3 nucleotides read TGCGCCAGCAGGTGGAGGCAGCTGGATTCACCCCTCCACTTT. Translation: CASRWRQLDSPLHF.